These 7 T cell receptor beta chains originate from one sample sequenced in a study of T cell changes during pregnancy in multiple sclerosis. The assay was immunoSEQ multiplex PCR, and TCRdb's table has in-frame clones only and misses some. The sample has 69,000 or so clones; approximately 91% are singletons. This specimen consisted of peripheral blood, obtained in the third trimester of pregnancy. Receptors were obtained from a female donor with multiple sclerosis, enrolled in a pregnancy study.

This chain connects TRBV19 to TRBJ2-1, with D possibly matching TRBD1 (5 bases). This CDR3 contains 12 residues. The V and J ends lost 9 bases and 4 bases respectively, with 10 bases between them. Germline CDR1 is LNHDA and CDR2 is SQIVND (reference sequence). CDR3 nucleotides: TGTGCCAGCCAAGGGGATTACAATGAGCAGTTCTTC. Translated, it gives CASQGDYNEQFF.

A single count supports this clone. This chain uses TRBV19 with TRBJ2-1, with D unresolved. The CDR3 runs to 14 residues. From germline, CDR1 is LNHDA and CDR2 SQIVND (reference sequence). V was clipped by 5 bases and J by 1 base, with 9 bases between them. CDR3 bases: TGTGCCAGTAGTTCTCGGGTTTCCTACAATGAGCAGTTCTTC. Translating gives CASSSRVSYNEQFF.

The V call is TRBV6-5, the J call TRBJ1-2; D not certain. The CDR3 is made up of 13 amino acids. The V gene lost 6 bases and the J gene lost 8 bases, with 16 bases spanning the gap. Germline V gene sequence: CDR1 MNHEY, CDR2 SVGAGI. CDR3 sequence: CASRAGWIGGYTF. The CDR3 DNA follows: TGTGCCAGCAGGGCAGGTTGGATTGGAGGCTACACCTTC.

The CDR3 protein is CASILGLAADTQYF. CDR3 bases: TGCGCCAGCATCCTAGGACTAGCCGCAGATACGCAGTATTTT. The chain uses TRBV10-1 and TRBJ2-3; TRBD2 matches 8 bases. The CDR3 consists of 14 residues. Trimming cost V 7 bases and J 4 bases; bases outside gene matches: 7. Germline lookup yields CDR1 WNHNN and CDR2 SYGVQD (reference sequence).

The gene calls are TRBV19 and TRBJ1-1; no firm D call. Trimming removed 7 bases from V and 5 bases from J, with 14 bases in between. There are 13 residues in the CDR3. The V gene's germline CDR1 is LNHDA and CDR2 SQIVND (reference sequence). This CDR3 is CASMERPRTEAFF. CDR3 nucleotide sequence: TGTGCCAGTATGGAGAGGCCACGGACTGAAGCTTTCTTT.

This clone has only one observation. This rearrangement joins TRBV19 to TRBJ2-1, with 7 bases identical to TRBD2. Looked up from germline, CDR1 is LNHDA and CDR2 is SQIVND (reference sequence). J lost 8 bases, V lost 7 bases, and 14 bases had no gene match. CDR3 length equals 15 residues. The CDR3 region is CASIRRMGGTDEQFF. The CDR3 DNA sequence: TGTGCCAGTATCCGGCGGATGGGAGGGACCGATGAGCAGTTCTTC. Based on the CDR3 plus reference TRBV19 and TRBJ2-1, the full variable domain is DGGITQSPKYLFRKEGQNVTLSCEQNLNHDAMYWYRQDPGQGLRLIYYSQIVNDFQKGDIAEGYSVSREKKESFPLTVTSAQKNPTAFYLCASIRRMGGTDEQFFGPGTRLTVL.

This clone has a handful of counts. This sequence joins TRBV30 and TRBJ1-1, with no clear D. Germline V CDR1 and CDR2: GTSNPN, SVGIG (reference sequence). V was clipped by 3 bases and J by 5 bases, with 13 bases between them. CDR3 length equals 13 residues. The CDR3: CAWRSSGWTEAFF. In DNA form, the CDR3 reads TGTGCCTGGAGGTCGAGCGGTTGGACTGAAGCTTTCTTT.